Listed below are T cell receptor beta chains from one sample, sequenced in a study of blood T cell repertoires in COVID-19. The protocol was immunoSEQ multiplex PCR, while the TCRdb copy is restricted to in-frame clones and leaves out a portion. The sample carries over 70,000 clones, 60% to 80% recorded once. The sequenced sample was peripheral blood. The receptors were gathered from a man aged 70 or older with active or convalescent COVID-19. Both conserved end residues are part of each CDR3.

J | V | CDR3
TRBJ1-6 | TRBV7-9 | CASSLGIGDRSSPLHF
TRBJ1-2 | TRBV25-1 | CASSEQGLDYGYTF
TRBJ1-4 | TRBV18 | CASSPPNGQGVTNEKLFF
TRBJ1-4 | TRBV28 | CASSSGGDEKLFF
TRBJ1-4 | TRBV4-1 | CASSQDLVRGREKLFF
TRBJ1-5 | TRBV30 | CAWRSPQGQQPQHF
TRBJ1-4 | TRBV2 | CASTPGQGREKLFF
TRBJ1-4 | TRBV19 | CASSPVATNEKLFF
TRBJ2-4 | TRBV4-1 | CASSEGFSGGAGAKNIQYF
TRBJ2-5 | TRBV5-5 | CASSLSGETQYF
TRBJ2-4 | TRBV6-6 | CASSTSENIQYF